The present entry profiles one T cell receptor beta chain with its context. Its cognate antigen is unknown. The data stem from a study of shared clonotypes between healthy human individuals. At the level of the study: Three plates were used per donor for CD4 naive, three for CD4 memory, two for CD8 naive and one for CD8 memory.

This CDR3 has 14 residues. Germline V lookup: CDR1 SGHRS, CDR2 YFSETQ. The V end was cut by 2 bases, the J end by 0 bases, with 9 bases between. Study conclusions and caveats: Naive CD4 clonotypes were shared across a few donors at roughly 5%. Estimated richness was generally greater in naive than memory subsets.

The assay was immunoSEQ multiplex PCR, and TCRdb's table has in-frame clones only and misses some. The sample yields under 550,000 clones, 95% to 97% seen once. The donor cohort consisted entirely of Caucasian adults residing in Nashville, Tennessee. The receptor was derived from a woman aged 30 to 39 in good health. The V and J genes are TRBV5-1 and TRBJ2-7, with D perhaps TRBD2 (6 bases). The sample consisted of naive CD4+ T cells sorted from blood. Subset of the sample: CD45RA+ positively selected. The CDR3 coding sequence is TGCGCCAGCAGCTTTTCCGGGAGCTCCTACGAGCAGTACTTC. Amino acid sequence: CASSFSGSSYEQYF. The full variable domain, completed using reference TRBV5-1 and TRBJ2-7, is KAGVTQTPRYLIKTRGQQVTLSCSPISGHRSVSWYQQTPGQGLQFLFEYFSETQRNKGNFPGRFSGRQFSNSRSEMNVSTLELGDSALYLCASSFSGSSYEQYFGPGTRLTVT.